This entry concerns a single T cell receptor (beta chain). Other DNA sequences in the same sample also yield this CDR3. This specimen belongs to a study of technical replicates of blood from several donors. The germline V gene has CDR1 SGDLS and CDR2 YYNGEE. The CDR3 spans 13 residues. The V gene lost 3 bases and the J gene lost 2 bases, with 8 bases spanning the gap. Assay used: immunoSEQ multiplex PCR; TCRdb lists only in-frame clones, some missing. The sample lists just over 95,000 clones, approximately 95% occurring once. The chain links TRBV9 to TRBJ1-1; possibly TRBD1 for D (5 bases). Sequences were obtained from T cells isolated from PBMCs. The sequence came from a human donor in good health. The CDR3 nucleotides read TGTGCCAGCAGCGCCGGACAAAACACTGAAGCTTTCTTT. Its translation is CASSAGQNTEAFF.